This is a list of T cell receptor beta chains from one sample in a study of CD8+ T cells in alopecia areata. Produced via immunoSEQ multiplex PCR; TCRdb's table is partial and in-frame only. The table records 110,000 or so clones, roughly three fifths of them present only once. Sample: CD4+ T cells sorted from blood, taken at week 24, from a patient treated with tofacitinib. The receptors here all came from a human donor with alopecia areata. The CDR3 runs from the conserved cysteine through the conserved F or W. The order of the fields is D gene, J gene, V gene, clone size, CDR3 protein, CDR3 DNA. The D gene is left open where the match is weak. A row's size may be missing; if present it is once, few, many or a size class.

d_call: NA
j_call: TRBJ2-7
v_call: TRBV6-5
clone_size: NA
cdr3_aa: CASSQQVSYEQYF
cdr3_nt: TGTGCCAGCAGCCAACAGGTATCCTACGAGCAGTACTTC

d_call: NA
j_call: TRBJ2-3
v_call: TRBV6-5
clone_size: NA
cdr3_aa: CASSYSAQTQYF
cdr3_nt: TGTGCCAGCAGTTACTCGGCCCAGACGCAGTATTTT

d_call: NA
j_call: TRBJ1-1
v_call: TRBV6-1
clone_size: NA
cdr3_aa: CASSEAQRERTF
cdr3_nt: TGTGCCAGCAGTGAAGCTCAGAGGGAGAGGACCTTT

d_call: NA
j_call: TRBJ1-5
v_call: TRBV10-3
clone_size: once
cdr3_aa: CAISVGQGWGQPQHF
cdr3_nt: TGTGCCATCAGTGTGGGGCAGGGCTGGGGACAGCCCCAGCATTTT

d_call: NA
j_call: TRBJ2-7
v_call: TRBV7-2
clone_size: NA
cdr3_aa: CASSSNRDLEQYF
cdr3_nt: TGTGCCAGCAGCTCCAACAGGGATCTTGAGCAGTACTTC

d_call: NA
j_call: TRBJ2-3
v_call: TRBV29-1
clone_size: NA
cdr3_aa: CSVKARHEDTQYF
cdr3_nt: TGCAGCGTCAAAGCTCGCCACGAGGATACGCAGTATTTT

d_call: TRBD1
j_call: TRBJ2-1
v_call: TRBV5-1
clone_size: few
cdr3_aa: CASSSGQGTNEQFF
cdr3_nt: TGCGCCAGCAGCTCAGGACAGGGAACCAATGAGCAGTTCTTC

d_call: NA
j_call: TRBJ1-6
v_call: TRBV7-2
clone_size: NA
cdr3_aa: CASSLPAGGGNSPLHF
cdr3_nt: TGTGCCAGCAGCTTACCCGCCGGGGGAGGTAATTCACCCCTCCACTTT

d_call: NA
j_call: TRBJ1-5
v_call: TRBV10-3
clone_size: NA
cdr3_aa: CATCKGDSNQPQHF
cdr3_nt: TGTGCCACCTGCAAGGGGGACAGCAATCAGCCCCAGCATTTT

d_call: TRBD1
j_call: TRBJ1-1
v_call: TRBV25-1
clone_size: NA
cdr3_aa: CASSPQDRAINTEAFF
cdr3_nt: TGTGCCAGCAGCCCTCAGGACAGGGCCATCAACACTGAAGCTTTCTTT

d_call: NA
j_call: TRBJ2-7
v_call: TRBV28
clone_size: NA
cdr3_aa: CASSWGKYEQYF
cdr3_nt: TGTGCCAGCAGTTGGGGGAAGTACGAGCAGTACTTC

d_call: NA
j_call: TRBJ2-5
v_call: TRBV7-2
clone_size: NA
cdr3_aa: CASRPGGGVETQYF
cdr3_nt: TGTGCCAGCAGGCCGGGGGGCGGGGTTGAGACCCAGTACTTC

d_call: NA
j_call: TRBJ1-2
v_call: TRBV27
clone_size: NA
cdr3_aa: CASSLGSGANYGYTF
cdr3_nt: TGTGCCAGCAGTTTAGGGTCTGGTGCTAACTATGGCTACACCTTC

d_call: NA
j_call: TRBJ2-3
v_call: TRBV4-1
clone_size: NA
cdr3_aa: CASSQGNSLPDTQYF
cdr3_nt: TGCGCCAGCAGCCAAGGCAACTCTCTCCCAGATACGCAGTATTTT

d_call: NA
j_call: TRBJ2-2
v_call: TRBV18
clone_size: once
cdr3_aa: CASTAGTENTRELFF
cdr3_nt: TGTGCCAGCACCGCCGGGACCGAGAACACCAGGGAGCTGTTTTTT

d_call: NA
j_call: TRBJ1-2
v_call: TRBV5-6
clone_size: few
cdr3_aa: CASSFNGFYGYTF
cdr3_nt: TGTGCCAGCAGCTTCAACGGATTCTATGGCTACACCTTC

d_call: NA
j_call: TRBJ1-4
v_call: TRBV2
clone_size: NA
cdr3_aa: CASMREGLANEKLFF
cdr3_nt: TGTGCCAGCATGAGAGAAGGATTAGCTAATGAAAAACTGTTTTTT

d_call: NA
j_call: TRBJ1-5
v_call: TRBV18
clone_size: NA
cdr3_aa: CASSAQVNQPQHF
cdr3_nt: TGTGCCAGCTCGGCACAGGTCAATCAGCCCCAGCATTTT

d_call: TRBD1
j_call: TRBJ1-5
v_call: TRBV30
clone_size: NA
cdr3_aa: CAWSGLGGRSSQPQHF
cdr3_nt: TGTGCCTGGAGTGGGTTAGGGGGCCGCTCCAGTCAGCCCCAGCATTTT

d_call: NA
j_call: TRBJ1-6
v_call: TRBV4-3
clone_size: once
cdr3_aa: CASSPQGNSPLHF
cdr3_nt: TGCGCCAGCAGCCCTCAAGGGAATTCACCCCTCCACTTT

d_call: NA
j_call: TRBJ2-5
v_call: TRBV2
clone_size: NA
cdr3_aa: CASRGDLRGTQYF
cdr3_nt: TGTGCCAGCAGGGGGGACTTAAGAGGGACCCAGTACTTC

d_call: TRBD1
j_call: TRBJ2-2
v_call: TRBV7-9
clone_size: NA
cdr3_aa: CASSLFGTANTGELFF
cdr3_nt: TGTGCCAGCAGCTTATTTGGGACAGCGAACACCGGGGAGCTGTTTTTT

d_call: NA
j_call: TRBJ2-1
v_call: TRBV27
clone_size: NA
cdr3_aa: CASSPGLLKANEQFF
cdr3_nt: TGTGCCAGCAGTCCCGGACTCCTAAAAGCGAATGAGCAGTTCTTC

d_call: NA
j_call: TRBJ2-5
v_call: TRBV30
clone_size: NA
cdr3_aa: CAWSVQEGETQYF
cdr3_nt: TGTGCCTGGAGTGTACAGGAGGGAGAGACCCAGTACTTC

d_call: NA
j_call: TRBJ2-1
v_call: TRBV29-1
clone_size: few
cdr3_aa: CSAPGPSNEQFF
cdr3_nt: TGCAGCGCTCCCGGCCCGTCGAATGAGCAGTTCTTC

d_call: NA
j_call: TRBJ1-1
v_call: TRBV4-3
clone_size: NA
cdr3_aa: CASSQVRFIREGRTEAFF
cdr3_nt: TGCGCCAGCAGCCAAGTAAGATTCATACGGGAAGGGCGCACTGAAGCTTTCTTT

d_call: NA
j_call: TRBJ2-5
v_call: TRBV20-1
clone_size: NA
cdr3_aa: CSASLETQYF
cdr3_nt: TGCAGTGCTAGTCTTGAGACCCAGTACTTC

d_call: TRBD1
j_call: TRBJ2-1
v_call: TRBV9
clone_size: NA
cdr3_aa: CASSVDRDEQFF
cdr3_nt: TGTGCCAGCAGCGTGGACAGGGATGAGCAGTTCTTC

d_call: NA
j_call: TRBJ2-1
v_call: TRBV7-2
clone_size: NA
cdr3_aa: CASSSVGGGPREKQFF
cdr3_nt: TGTGCCAGCAGCTCAGTCGGCGGGGGCCCTAGGGAGAAGCAGTTCTTC

d_call: NA
j_call: TRBJ1-6
v_call: TRBV2
clone_size: NA
cdr3_aa: CASRSDLQSPLHF
cdr3_nt: TGTGCCAGCAGATCGGATCTCCAATCACCCCTCCACTTT

d_call: NA
j_call: TRBJ2-6
v_call: TRBV2
clone_size: few
cdr3_aa: CASSEVQGGANVLTF
cdr3_nt: TGTGCCAGCAGTGAGGTTCAGGGTGGGGCCAACGTCCTGACTTTC

d_call: TRBD1
j_call: TRBJ1-2
v_call: TRBV29-1
clone_size: NA
cdr3_aa: CSVKTGTGSFYGYTF
cdr3_nt: TGCAGCGTAAAAACTGGGACAGGTAGCTTCTATGGCTACACCTTC

d_call: TRBD2
j_call: TRBJ2-3
v_call: TRBV4-2
clone_size: NA
cdr3_aa: CASSQGTSADTQYF
cdr3_nt: TGTGCCAGCAGCCAAGGGACTAGCGCAGATACGCAGTATTTT

d_call: NA
j_call: TRBJ2-7
v_call: TRBV7-9
clone_size: NA
cdr3_aa: CASSPWLANRDRAYEQYF
cdr3_nt: TGTGCCAGCAGCCCATGGTTAGCAAACCGGGACCGAGCCTACGAGCAGTACTTC

d_call: TRBD1
j_call: TRBJ2-7
v_call: TRBV2
clone_size: few
cdr3_aa: CATRGTGYYEQYF
cdr3_nt: TGTGCCACCCGTGGGACAGGGTACTACGAGCAGTACTTC

d_call: TRBD1
j_call: TRBJ2-3
v_call: TRBV4-3
clone_size: NA
cdr3_aa: CASSQLQGRGPDTQYF
cdr3_nt: TGCGCCAGCAGCCAGCTACAGGGGCGCGGACCAGATACGCAGTATTTT

d_call: NA
j_call: TRBJ1-6
v_call: TRBV30
clone_size: NA
cdr3_aa: CAWSPLDRDNSPLHF
cdr3_nt: TGTGCCTGGAGTCCCCTTGACCGTGATAATTCACCCCTCCACTTT

d_call: TRBD1
j_call: TRBJ1-1
v_call: TRBV30
clone_size: NA
cdr3_aa: CAWSVQQGGSAFF
cdr3_nt: TGTGCCTGGAGTGTACAACAGGGGGGAAGTGCTTTCTTT

d_call: NA
j_call: TRBJ2-7
v_call: TRBV4-3
clone_size: NA
cdr3_aa: CASSQVGGLSAYEQYF
cdr3_nt: TGCGCCAGCAGCCAAGTTGGGGGGCTGTCGGCCTACGAGCAGTACTTC

d_call: NA
j_call: TRBJ1-6
v_call: TRBV27
clone_size: once
cdr3_aa: CASSLGGVDSPLHF
cdr3_nt: TGTGCCAGCAGTTTAGGGGGCGTGGATTCACCCCTCCACTTT

d_call: NA
j_call: TRBJ2-2
v_call: TRBV30
clone_size: NA
cdr3_aa: CAWKGEFTGELFF
cdr3_nt: TGTGCCTGGAAGGGGGAGTTCACCGGGGAGCTGTTTTTT

d_call: NA
j_call: TRBJ2-3
v_call: TRBV29-1
clone_size: NA
cdr3_aa: CSRAGPGDTQYF
cdr3_nt: TGCAGCCGGGCTGGTCCAGGGGATACGCAGTATTTT

d_call: NA
j_call: TRBJ2-5
v_call: TRBV7-9
clone_size: NA
cdr3_aa: CASNPRTLVETQYF
cdr3_nt: TGTGCCAGCAACCCGCGGACTCTCGTGGAGACCCAGTACTTC

d_call: NA
j_call: TRBJ2-5
v_call: TRBV7-8
clone_size: NA
cdr3_aa: CASSSGFQETQYF
cdr3_nt: TGTGCCAGCAGCAGTGGGTTCCAAGAGACCCAGTACTTC

d_call: TRBD1
j_call: TRBJ1-1
v_call: TRBV7-2
clone_size: few
cdr3_aa: CASSSYRGNTEAFF
cdr3_nt: TGTGCCAGCAGCTCCTACAGGGGGAACACTGAAGCTTTCTTT

d_call: NA
j_call: TRBJ1-2
v_call: TRBV29-1
clone_size: NA
cdr3_aa: CSVEKDYYGYTF
cdr3_nt: TGCAGCGTTGAAAAGGATTACTATGGCTACACCTTC

d_call: NA
j_call: TRBJ2-2
v_call: TRBV9
clone_size: NA
cdr3_aa: CASSVIPNTGELFF
cdr3_nt: TGTGCCAGCAGCGTAATACCGAACACCGGGGAGCTGTTTTTT

d_call: NA
j_call: TRBJ2-3
v_call: TRBV23-1
clone_size: NA
cdr3_aa: CASSRKTGPTDTQYF
cdr3_nt: TGCGCCAGCAGCCGAAAGACAGGTCCCACAGATACGCAGTATTTT

d_call: TRBD1
j_call: TRBJ1-5
v_call: TRBV28
clone_size: NA
cdr3_aa: CASNPDRVNQPQHF
cdr3_nt: TGTGCCAGCAACCCCGACAGGGTAAATCAGCCCCAGCATTTT

d_call: TRBD1
j_call: TRBJ1-2
v_call: TRBV27
clone_size: NA
cdr3_aa: CASSPRPGQGAGYGYTF
cdr3_nt: TGTGCCAGCAGTCCACGGCCAGGACAGGGGGCTGGCTATGGCTACACCTTC

d_call: NA
j_call: TRBJ1-1
v_call: TRBV29-1
clone_size: NA
cdr3_aa: CSVLQLPNTEAFF
cdr3_nt: TGCAGCGTATTACAGCTACCGAACACTGAAGCTTTCTTT

d_call: NA
j_call: TRBJ2-7
v_call: TRBV5-1
clone_size: NA
cdr3_aa: CASSSSQYEQYF
cdr3_nt: TGCGCCAGCAGCTCCTCACAGTACGAGCAGTACTTC

d_call: NA
j_call: TRBJ2-3
v_call: TRBV29-1
clone_size: NA
cdr3_aa: CSVGGQFIMGTQYF
cdr3_nt: TGCAGCGTCGGAGGACAGTTCATTATGGGTACGCAGTATTTT

d_call: NA
j_call: TRBJ2-1
v_call: TRBV10-3
clone_size: NA
cdr3_aa: CAISDSGYEQFF
cdr3_nt: TGTGCCATCAGTGATTCGGGGTATGAGCAGTTCTTC